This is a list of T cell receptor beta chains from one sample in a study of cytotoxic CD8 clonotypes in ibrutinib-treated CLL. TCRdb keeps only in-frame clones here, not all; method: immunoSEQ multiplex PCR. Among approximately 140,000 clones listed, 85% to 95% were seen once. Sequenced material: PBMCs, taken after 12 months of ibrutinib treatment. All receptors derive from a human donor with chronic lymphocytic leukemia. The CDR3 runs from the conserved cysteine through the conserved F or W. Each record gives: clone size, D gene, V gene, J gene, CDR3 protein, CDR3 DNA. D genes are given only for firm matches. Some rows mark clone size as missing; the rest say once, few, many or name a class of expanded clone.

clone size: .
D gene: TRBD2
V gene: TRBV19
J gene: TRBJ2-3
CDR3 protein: CASGTGTSLFTDTQYF
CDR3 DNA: TGTGCCAGTGGTACCGGGACTAGTCTCTTCACAGATACGCAGTATTTT

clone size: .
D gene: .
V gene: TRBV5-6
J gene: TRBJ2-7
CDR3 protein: CASSETGQTYEQYF
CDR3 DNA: TGTGCCAGCAGCGAAACTGGACAGACCTACGAGCAGTACTTC

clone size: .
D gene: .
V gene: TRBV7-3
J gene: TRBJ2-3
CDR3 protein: CASTSGGFSDTQYF
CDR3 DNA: TGTGCCAGCACCTCAGGCGGGTTTTCAGATACGCAGTATTTT

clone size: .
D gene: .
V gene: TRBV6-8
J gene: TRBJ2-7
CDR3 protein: CASTPNDGPYHTYEQYF
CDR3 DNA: TGTGCCAGCACGCCTAATGATGGTCCTTACCATACCTACGAGCAGTACTTC

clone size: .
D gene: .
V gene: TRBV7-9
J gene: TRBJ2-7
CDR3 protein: CASSFSGPYYEQYF
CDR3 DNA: TGTGCCAGCAGCTTCTCCGGACCTTACTACGAGCAGTACTTC

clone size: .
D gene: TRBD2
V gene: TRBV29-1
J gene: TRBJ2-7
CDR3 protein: CSVTGTSGYEQYF
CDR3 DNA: TGCAGCGTCACCGGGACTAGCGGCTACGAGCAGTACTTC

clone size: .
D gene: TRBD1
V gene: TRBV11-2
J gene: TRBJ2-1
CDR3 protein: CASSSTRTGPNEQFF
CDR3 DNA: TGTGCCAGCAGCTCTACTCGGACAGGCCCCAATGAGCAGTTCTTC

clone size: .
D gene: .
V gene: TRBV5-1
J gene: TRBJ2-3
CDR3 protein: CASSLVAGADTQYF
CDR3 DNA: TGCGCCAGCAGCTTGGTTGCAGGGGCAGATACGCAGTATTTT

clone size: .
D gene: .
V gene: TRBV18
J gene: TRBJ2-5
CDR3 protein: CASSPEEGETQYF
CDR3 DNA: TGTGCCAGCTCACCTGAGGAGGGGGAGACCCAGTACTTC

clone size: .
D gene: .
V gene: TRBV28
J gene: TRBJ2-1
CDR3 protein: CASRPDGYNEQFF
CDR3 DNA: TGTGCCAGCAGACCCGACGGCTACAATGAGCAGTTCTTC

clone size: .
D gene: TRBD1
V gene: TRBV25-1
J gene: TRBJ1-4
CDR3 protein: CASSPKADRVDEKLFF
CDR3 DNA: TGTGCCAGCAGCCCTAAGGCCGACAGGGTGGATGAAAAACTGTTTTTT

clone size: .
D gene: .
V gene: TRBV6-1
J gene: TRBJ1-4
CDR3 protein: CATRVGATAEKLFF
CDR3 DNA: TGTGCCACCCGGGTCGGGGCCACCGCGGAAAAACTGTTTTTT

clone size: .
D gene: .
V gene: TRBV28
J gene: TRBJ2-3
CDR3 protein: CASSSPESTDTQYF
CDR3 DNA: TGTGCCAGCAGTTCTCCAGAAAGCACAGATACGCAGTATTTT

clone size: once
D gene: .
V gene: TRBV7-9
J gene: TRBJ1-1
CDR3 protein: CASSRGTENTEAFF
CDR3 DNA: TGTGCCAGCTCCCGCGGGACGGAAAATACTGAAGCTTTCTTT

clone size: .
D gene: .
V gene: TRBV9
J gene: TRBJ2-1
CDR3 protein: CASSVVVGSEPYNEQFF
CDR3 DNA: TGTGCCAGCAGCGTAGTTGTCGGGAGTGAGCCCTACAATGAGCAGTTCTTC

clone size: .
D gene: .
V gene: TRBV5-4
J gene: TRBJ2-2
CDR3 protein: CASSLAGHTGELFF
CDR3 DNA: TGTGCCAGCAGCCTGGCGGGGCACACCGGGGAGCTGTTTTTT

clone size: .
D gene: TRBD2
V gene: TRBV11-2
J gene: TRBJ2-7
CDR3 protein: CASTPALAGRGEQYF
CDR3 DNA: TGTGCCAGCACCCCCGCACTAGCGGGTAGAGGCGAGCAGTACTTC

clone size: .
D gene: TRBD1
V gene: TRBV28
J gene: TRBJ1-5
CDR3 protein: CASSFLQGDNQPQHF
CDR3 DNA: TGTGCCAGCAGTTTCTTACAGGGGGACAATCAGCCCCAGCATTTT

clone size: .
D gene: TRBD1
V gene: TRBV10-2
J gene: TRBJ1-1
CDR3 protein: CASSEDRAYMNTEAFF
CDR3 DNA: TGCGCCAGCAGTGAGGACAGGGCTTACATGAACACTGAAGCTTTCTTT

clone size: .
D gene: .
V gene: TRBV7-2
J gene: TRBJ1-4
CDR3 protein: CASSPGFYEKLFF
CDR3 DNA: TGTGCCAGCAGCCCAGGATTTTATGAAAAACTGTTTTTT

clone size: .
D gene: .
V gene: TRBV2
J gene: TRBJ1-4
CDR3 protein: CASSEALLRRVEKLFF
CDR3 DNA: TGTGCCAGCAGTGAAGCGCTCCTCCGGAGAGTTGAAAAACTGTTTTTT

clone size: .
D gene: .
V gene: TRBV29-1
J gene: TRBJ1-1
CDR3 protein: CSVGIGGNTEAFF
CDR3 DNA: TGCAGCGTAGGAATTGGGGGCAACACTGAAGCTTTCTTT

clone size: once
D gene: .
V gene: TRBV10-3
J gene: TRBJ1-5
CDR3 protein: CAISGQVNQPQHF
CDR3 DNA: TGTGCCATCAGTGGACAGGTTAATCAGCCCCAGCATTTT

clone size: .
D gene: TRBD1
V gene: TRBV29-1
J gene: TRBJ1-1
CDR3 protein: CSVDPGAGGTEAFF
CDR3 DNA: TGCAGCGTTGATCCCGGGGCAGGGGGGACTGAAGCTTTCTTT

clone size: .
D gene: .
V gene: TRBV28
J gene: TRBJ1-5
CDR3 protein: CASSFLLQGGNQPQHF
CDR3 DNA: TGTGCCAGCAGTTTTCTTCTACAGGGTGGAAATCAGCCCCAGCATTTT

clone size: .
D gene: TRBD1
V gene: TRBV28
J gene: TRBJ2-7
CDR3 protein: CASSTLIRDRILSYEQYF
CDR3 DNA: TGTGCCAGCAGTACACTCATCCGGGACAGAATACTCTCCTACGAGCAGTACTTC

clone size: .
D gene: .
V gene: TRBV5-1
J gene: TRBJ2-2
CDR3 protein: CASSLLASENTGELFF
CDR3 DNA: TGCGCCAGCAGCTTGTTGGCTAGCGAGAACACCGGGGAGCTGTTTTTT

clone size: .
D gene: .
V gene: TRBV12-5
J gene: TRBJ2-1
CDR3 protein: CASGLENEQFF
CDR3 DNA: TGTGCTAGTGGTTTGGAAAATGAGCAGTTCTTC

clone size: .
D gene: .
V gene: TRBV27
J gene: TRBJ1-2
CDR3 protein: CASSLLGGGSIYGYTF
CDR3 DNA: TGTGCCAGCAGTTTACTCGGGGGCGGGTCTATCTATGGCTACACCTTC

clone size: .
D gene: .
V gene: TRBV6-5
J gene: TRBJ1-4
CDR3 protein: CASSYLGFGEKLFF
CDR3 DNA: TGTGCCAGCAGTTACCTGGGGTTTGGAGAAAAACTGTTTTTT

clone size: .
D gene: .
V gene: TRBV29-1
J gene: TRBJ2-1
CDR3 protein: CSVGVHLSSYNEQFF
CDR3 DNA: TGCAGCGTCGGCGTACACCTGAGCTCCTACAATGAGCAGTTCTTC

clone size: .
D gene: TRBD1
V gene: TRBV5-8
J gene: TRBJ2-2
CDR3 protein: CASSTGQANTGELFF
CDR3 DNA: TGTGCCAGCAGCACCGGACAGGCGAACACCGGGGAGCTGTTTTTT

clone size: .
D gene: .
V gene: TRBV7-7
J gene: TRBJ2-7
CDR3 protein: CASSLKGGYEQYF
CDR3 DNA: TGTGCTAGCAGCTTAAAGGGAGGCTACGAGCAGTACTTC

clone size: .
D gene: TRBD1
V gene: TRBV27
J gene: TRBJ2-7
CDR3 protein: CASSSLSGQGYSYEQYF
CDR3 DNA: TGTGCCAGCAGTTCATTGTCTGGACAGGGGTACTCCTACGAGCAGTACTTC

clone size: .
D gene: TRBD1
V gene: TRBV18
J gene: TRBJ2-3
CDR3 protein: CASSPTGLADTQYF
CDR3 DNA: TGTGCCAGCTCTCCGACAGGGTTAGCAGATACGCAGTATTTT

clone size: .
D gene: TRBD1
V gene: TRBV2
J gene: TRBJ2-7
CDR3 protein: CASLGAGGLGEQYF
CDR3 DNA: TGTGCCAGCTTGGGGGCAGGGGGCTTGGGCGAGCAGTACTTC

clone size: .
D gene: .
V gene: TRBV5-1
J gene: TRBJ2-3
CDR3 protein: CASSLEDTQYF
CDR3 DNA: TGCGCCAGCAGCTTGGAGGATACGCAGTATTTT

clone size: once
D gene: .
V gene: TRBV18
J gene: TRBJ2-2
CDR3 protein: CASSPAILAEGGTGELFF
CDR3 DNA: TGTGCCAGCTCACCTGCGATTCTAGCGGAAGGGGGCACCGGGGAGCTGTTTTTT

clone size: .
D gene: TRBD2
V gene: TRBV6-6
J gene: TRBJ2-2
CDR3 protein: CASSLQGGDTGELFF
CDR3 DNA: TGTGCCAGCAGTCTTCAGGGAGGGGACACCGGGGAGCTGTTTTTT

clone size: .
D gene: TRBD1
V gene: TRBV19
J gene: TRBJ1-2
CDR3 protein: CASRPDRGYGYTF
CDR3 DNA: TGTGCCAGTAGGCCAGACAGGGGCTATGGCTACACCTTC

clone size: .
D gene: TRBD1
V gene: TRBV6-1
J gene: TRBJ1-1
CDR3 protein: CANHQGAGGTEAFF
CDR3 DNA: TGTGCCAACCACCAGGGGGCAGGGGGCACTGAAGCTTTCTTT

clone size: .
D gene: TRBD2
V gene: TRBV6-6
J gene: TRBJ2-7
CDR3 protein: CASSYSSGSLYEQYF
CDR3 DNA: TGTGCCAGCAGTTATAGTAGCGGGAGTCTCTACGAGCAGTACTTC